These 9 T cell receptor beta chains were all obtained from the same sample, sequenced in a study of blood T cell repertoires in COVID-19. Sequencing was performed with immunoSEQ multiplex PCR; in TCRdb, only in-frame clones are kept and a portion is missing. The sample records around 100,000 clones, 75% to 90% being singletons. The sample taken for sequencing was peripheral blood. These receptors were obtained from a man older than 75 with acute or convalescent COVID-19.

The chain uses TRBV28 and TRBJ1-5; possible D gene TRBD1, 5 bases. The CDR3 runs to 17 residues. The ends were cut back, 6 bases at V and 0 bases at J, with 18 bases in the middle. Per the germline V gene, CDR1 is MDHEN and CDR2 is SYDVKM. The DNA for the CDR3 is TGTGCCAGCAGCTATATTGGGACTGCTAATAGCAATCAGCCCCAGCATTTT. This gives the protein CASSYIGTANSNQPQHF.

V is TRBV6-5 and J is TRBJ2-3; perhaps TRBD2 as D (5 bases). The CDR3 runs 15 residues. Trimming cost V 6 bases and J 6 bases, with 19 bases left between them. Germline CDR1 and CDR2: MNHEY and SVGAGI. The CDR3 coding sequence is TGTGCCAGCAGAAACCCCGGGCGGGTAGGGGATACGCAGTATTTT. Amino acid sequence: CASRNPGRVGDTQYF.

This chain links TRBV19 with TRBJ2-7; 8 bases agree with TRBD2. Trimming at V came to 5 bases and at J to 3 bases, leaving 3 bases not matched to a gene. Germline V gene data show CDR1 as LNHDA and CDR2 as SQIVND (reference sequence). The CDR3 has 13 amino acids. CDR3: CASSSGGNYEQYF. The CDR3 nucleotides read TGTGCCAGTAGTTCGGGGGGGAACTACGAGCAGTACTTC. Looking up the rest from reference TRBV19 and TRBJ2-7 gives the full variable domain: DGGITQSPKYLFRKEGQNVTLSCEQNLNHDAMYWYRQDPGQGLRLIYYSQIVNDFQKGDIAEGYSVSREKKESFPLTVTSAQKNPTAFYLCASSSGGNYEQYFGPGTRLTVT.

This clone was counted a single time. The chain employs TRBV5-1 and TRBJ2-4, with 10 nucleotides matching TRBD1. The CDR3 covers 15 residues. In germline, CDR1 is SGHRS, CDR2 YFSETQ. After removal of 4 bases from V and 11 bases from J, the junction contained 12 bases not matched to a gene. The CDR3 protein is CASSPGQGEASVQYF. CDR3 DNA sequence: TGCGCCAGCAGCCCAGGACAGGGGGAGGCGAGCGTTCAGTACTTC.

The chain couples TRBV7-8 to TRBJ1-6, with 8 bases aligning to TRBD1. Germline CDR1 reads SGHVS; CDR2 reads FQNEAQ. The CDR3 length is 16 residues. The V segment lost 2 bases and the J segment 7 bases; nucleotides outside the gene matches: 7. The chain's CDR3 is CASSLLETGGNSPLHF. The DNA of the CDR3 is TGTGCCAGCAGCTTACTTGAAACAGGGGGAAATTCACCCCTCCACTTT.

This chain joins TRBV7-8 and TRBJ2-7; 7 bases agree with TRBD1. CDR1 is SGHVS, CDR2 FQNEAQ, per germline. Trimming took 5 bases from V and 3 from J; bases not matched to a gene: 4. This CDR3 comprises 13 residues. CDR3: CASSRGTDYEQYF. The CDR3 nucleotides read TGTGCCAGCAGCCGTGGGACAGACTACGAGCAGTACTTC. The full variable domain, completed using reference TRBV7-8 and TRBJ2-7, is GAGVSQSPRYKVAKRGQDVALRCDPISGHVSLFWYQQALGQGPEFLTYFQNEAQLDKSGLPSDRFFAERPEGSVSTLKIQRTQQEDSAVYLCASSRGTDYEQYFGPGTRLTVT.

The chain combines TRBV6-5 with TRBJ2-5, with D possibly TRBD1 on 6 matching bases. This CDR3 is 12 amino acids long. V was clipped by 10 bases and J by 2 bases, with 11 bases between them. Germline V gives CDR1 MNHEY, CDR2 SVGAGI. The CDR3 loop is CATRTAQETQYF. CDR3 sequence (DNA): TGTGCCACCAGGACAGCTCAAGAGACCCAGTACTTC.

The chain has TRBV3-1 (or the pseudogene TRBV3-2) and TRBJ1-2; the match to TRBD1 covers 8 bases. Germline lookup yields CDR1 LGHDT and CDR2 YNNKEL (reference sequence). CDR3 length: 15 residues. V trimming: 0 bases; J trimming: 8 bases; junction bases outside the gene matches: 8. CDR3 sequence: CASSQDLGQGQGYTF. As DNA, the CDR3 is TGTGCCAGCAGCCAAGATCTCGGACAGGGACAAGGCTACACCTTC.

The chain is built from TRBV5-1 and TRBJ2-7; weak D call: TRBD2 (6 bases). V was clipped by 0 bases and J by 2 bases, with 12 bases between them. The CDR3 consists of 15 residues. Germline V gene lookup returns CDR1 SGHRS and CDR2 YFSETQ. The CDR3 reads CASSLAIGGTYEQYF. The DNA for the CDR3 is TGCGCCAGCAGCTTGGCCATCGGAGGGACCTACGAGCAGTACTTC. Looking up the rest from reference TRBV5-1 and TRBJ2-7 gives the full variable domain: KAGVTQTPRYLIKTRGQQVTLSCSPISGHRSVSWYQQTPGQGLQFLFEYFSETQRNKGNFPGRFSGRQFSNSRSEMNVSTLELGDSALYLCASSLAIGGTYEQYFGPGTRLTVT.